This TCR beta chain was profiled in a study of cytomegalovirus exposure and HLA in healthy donors. CDR3 length: 12 residues. Germline CDR1 reads SGHAT; CDR2 reads FQNNGV. Deletions cut 4 bases from V and 7 bases from J, with 11 bases between. Clones were sequenced by immunoSEQ multiplex PCR, and TCRdb holds only the in-frame ones, with some missing. This table has some 130,000 clones, roughly four fifths appearing once. This chain connects TRBV11-2 to TRBJ2-7; D possibly corresponds to TRBD2 (6 bases). The sequenced sample consisted of PBMCs. The TCR sequence derives from a man between 25 and 39 years old in good health and CMV-seropositive. The CDR3 sequence is CASSSGVREQYF. As DNA, the CDR3 is TGTGCCAGCAGCTCGGGGGTAAGGGAGCAGTACTTC.